A single TCR beta chain is shown here with its context. Its antigen is not known. These data are taken from a study of T cell repertoires in cytomegalovirus infection. The wider study: CMV epitopes used comprised recently identified HLA-C-restricted ones and well-studied HLA-B-restricted ones.

TCRdb analysed the reads with MiXCR anew, one entry per CDR3 protein. The sample lists some 220,000 distinct CDR3 sequences; 30% to 45% were seen once. Study-wide findings and caveats: Clonotypes of TCR beta that were HLA-C-restricted and CMV-specific dominated the ex vivo response.

Looked up from germline, CDR1 is LGHNA and CDR2 is YNFKEQ. J gave up 7 bases and V 4 bases, and 15 bases lay outside the gene matches. CDR3 length: 17 amino acids. The clonotype comes from a human donor in good health (CMV status not recorded). Some clones in this sample may be carry-over from other donors' samples. This rearrangement joins TRBV4-2 to TRBJ2-1; TRBD1 agrees at 8 bases. The sequenced sample was CD8+ T cells from cultured PBMCs, obtained from culture after CMV antigen stimulation. DNA for the CDR3: TGTGCCAGCAGCCCGCGACTCCGGGACAGGACCCTAAATGAGCAGTTCTTC. Amino acid sequence: CASSPRLRDRTLNEQFF.